Below, one T cell receptor beta chain is given with its context. Its target is unknown. V was clipped by 4 bases and J by 7 bases, with 11 bases between them. Germline CDR1 reads LNHNV; CDR2 reads YYDKDF (reference sequence). The CDR3 loop spans 12 amino acids. Unique molecular identifiers were used in preparing the TCRbeta library. TCRdb called the PCR reads again in MiXCR, with one record for every CDR3 protein. The sample lists about 280,000 distinct CDR3 sequences, around a tenth occurring once. This sample was included in a study of T-cell reconstitution after alpha-beta-depleted transplantation in children. General study findings and limits: Expanded graft clones numbering several hundred reportedly gave rise to alpha-beta T cells about two months after transplant. Diversity of TCRbeta at day 60 was high in some patients, arising from surviving recipient T cells and thymic progenitors. Fresh T-cell production supplied most of the T-cell counts and diversity seen one year after transplant.

The rearrangement joins TRBV15 to TRBJ2-7, with D unresolved. The clonotype comes from a male patient aged 2-15 years who had a stem cell transplant for chronic granulomatous disease, so the T cells may come from the graft donor. The specimen comprised peripheral blood, sampled 180 days after TCRalphabeta/CD19-depleted stem cell transplant. The CDR3 region is CATSIVNGEQYF. CDR3 nucleotide sequence: TGTGCCACCAGCATCGTAAACGGGGAGCAGTACTTC.